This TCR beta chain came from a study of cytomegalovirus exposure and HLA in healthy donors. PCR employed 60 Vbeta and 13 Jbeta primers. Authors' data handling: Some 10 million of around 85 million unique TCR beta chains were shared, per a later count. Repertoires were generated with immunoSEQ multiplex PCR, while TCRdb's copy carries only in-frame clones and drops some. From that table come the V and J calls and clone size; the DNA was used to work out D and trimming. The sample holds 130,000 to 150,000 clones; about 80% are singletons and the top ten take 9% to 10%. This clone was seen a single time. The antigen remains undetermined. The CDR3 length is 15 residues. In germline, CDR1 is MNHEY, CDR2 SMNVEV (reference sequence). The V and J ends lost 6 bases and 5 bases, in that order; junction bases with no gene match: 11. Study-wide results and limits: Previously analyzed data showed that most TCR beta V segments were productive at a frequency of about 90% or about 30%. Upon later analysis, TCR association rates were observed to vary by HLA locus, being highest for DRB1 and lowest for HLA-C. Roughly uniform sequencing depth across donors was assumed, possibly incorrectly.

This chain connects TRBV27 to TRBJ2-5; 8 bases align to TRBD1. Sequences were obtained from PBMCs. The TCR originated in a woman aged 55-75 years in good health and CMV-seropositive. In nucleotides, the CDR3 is TGTGCCAGCAGACGGGGCCGGGACAGGAGGGAGACCCAGTACTTC. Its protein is CASRRGRDRRETQYF.